The subject of this entry is one T cell receptor (beta chain). Its antigen is unknown. No clone much larger than this one lies a single base away; base qualities are absent. Reading the label with the study, this specimen's treatment or condition is: around 19 received Ad26.COV2.S at low or high dose, single or two shots; 5 received placebo; per-sample allocation not given. For vaccine and placebo recipients, the sequenced repertoires came from samples collected on day 63 after the first injection. Cohort 1b enrolled 20 to 30 adults aged 18-55 years at a single site in Boston, USA, between 29 July and 7 August 2020. As a vaccine, Ad26.COV2.S was a replication-incompetent adenovirus type 26 vector that expressed a prefusion-stabilized SARS-CoV-2 spike protein derived from the original Wuhan strain. CDR1 SGHTA and CDR2 FQGTGA were looked up in the germline V gene. From the cysteine up to the phenylalanine, the CDR3 has a length of 16 residues. Only the CDR3 portion is preserved as DNA: 48 bases, with reading frame beginning at the first base. V is cut by 3 bases and J by 2 bases, and the space between the germline ends is 13 bases.

The immunoSEQ Assay was used to sequence TCRbeta CDR3 regions. After extraction, genomic DNA underwent amplification by bias-controlled multiplex PCR, followed by high-throughput sequencing. The authors' pipeline ran thus. To quantify the absolute abundance of every unique TCRbeta CDR3 region, sequences were collapsed and filtered. T cell fraction was estimated by normalizing TCRbeta template counts to usable DNA, with usable DNA measured through amplification of reference genes found in all nucleated cells. Repertoire TCRs were annotated as SARS-CoV-2-specific by exact matching of V gene, CDR3 amino acid sequence and J gene to a known reactive TCR set. MIRA supplied the reference SARS-CoV-2 TCR set, which was filtered for enrichment in COVID-19-positive ImmuneCODE repertoires so that public or cross-reactive TCRs were removed. Using the MIRA antigens, annotated TCRs were further analysed by specific ORF or by position within an ORF. Breadth was defined as the number of annotated unique rearrangements divided by the total number of unique productive rearrangements, and depth was defined as the summed frequency of the annotated unique rearrangements. Two-sided Wilcoxon rank-sum tests were applied when comparing TCR breadth between groups. This immuneACCESS table, as held by TCRdb, lists in-frame sequences with V and J called but not all clones. Of the missing ones, under half trace to an unresolved V gene in checked studies; the others have no known cause. V, J and clone size reflect that table, while D and trimming were determined from the DNA. In this sample the table shows approximately 410,000 clones, roughly 88% of which occur a single time. In total, the top ten clones hold about 3.5% of the sample.

The data were obtained in a study of Ad26.COV2.S vaccination and SARS-CoV-2 variants (dated by TCRdb to about 2021). For the study in its entirety: Vaccine-arm donors came from COV1001, a multicentre, randomized, double-blind, placebo-controlled phase I-IIa trial of Ad26.COV2.S in healthy adults. The TCR-sequenced set comprised about 30 samples: around 20 Ad26.COV2.S vaccine recipients, 5 placebo recipients and 8 SARS-CoV-2 convalescent individuals. Dosing of Ad26.COV2.S was intramuscular, at either 5x10^10 or 1x10^11 viral particles, delivered as one shot or as two shots spaced 56 days apart. Trial participants were randomized into five groups of five, in which low-dose or high-dose Ad26.COV2.S was given once or twice, or placebo was given on both occasions. TCRbeta repertoire sequencing served as the tool for gauging how specific and how broad the SARS-CoV-2-reactive T cell receptors were following Ad26.COV2.S vaccination. Investigators did not know the trial group allocation while performing experiments and assessing outcomes. The full study reports these points: Vaccine and placebo recipients had similar non-spike TCR breadth, a finding consistent with the vaccine containing only spike. The study was not powered for comparison of responses between vaccine doses or regimens. According to the authors, total T cell responses may have been underestimated by the TCR breadth and depth analyses. Substantial breadth of spike-specific CD8+ and CD4+ T cell responses was reported after vaccination. Compared with placebo recipients, Ad26.COV2.S recipients showed higher spike-specific TCR breadth (P = 0.0014).

This receptor was identified in a person aged 18 to 59 who received the Ad26.COV2.S COVID-19 vaccine or a placebo. The rearrangement combines TRBV7-3 with TRBJ2-2; the D gene cannot be named for sure. The source was peripheral blood, collected in a trial of Ad26.COV2.S vaccine versus placebo. The nucleotide sequence reads as follows: TGTGCCAGCAGCTTGCCTCGTAGTCCTAACACCGGGGAGCTGTTTTTT. It translates as CASSLPRSPNTGELFF. Beyond the CDR3, the reference TRBV7-3 and TRBJ2-2 genes provide the residues; the full variable domain reads: GAGVSQTPSNKVTEKGKYVELRCDPISGHTALYWYRQSLGQGPEFLIYFQGTGAADDSGLPNDRFFAVRPEGSVSTLKIQRTERGDSAVYLCASSLPRSPNTGELFFGEGSRLTVL.